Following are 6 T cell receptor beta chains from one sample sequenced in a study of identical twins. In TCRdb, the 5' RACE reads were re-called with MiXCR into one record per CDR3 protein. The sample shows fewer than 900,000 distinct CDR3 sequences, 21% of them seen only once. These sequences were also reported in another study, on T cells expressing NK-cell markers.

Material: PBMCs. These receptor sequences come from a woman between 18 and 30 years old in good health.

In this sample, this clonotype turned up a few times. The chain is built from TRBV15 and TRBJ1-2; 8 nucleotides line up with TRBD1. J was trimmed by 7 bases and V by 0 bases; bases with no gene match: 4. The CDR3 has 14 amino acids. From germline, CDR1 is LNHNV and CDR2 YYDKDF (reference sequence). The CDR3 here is CATSRDAGGSGYTF. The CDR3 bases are TGTGCCACCAGCAGAGATGCAGGGGGCTCTGGCTACACCTTC.

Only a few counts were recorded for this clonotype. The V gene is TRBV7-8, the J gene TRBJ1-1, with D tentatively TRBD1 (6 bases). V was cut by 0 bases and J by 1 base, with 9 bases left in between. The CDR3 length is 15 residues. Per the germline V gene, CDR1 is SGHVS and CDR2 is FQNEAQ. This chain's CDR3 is CASSLAGARNTEAFF. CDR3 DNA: TGTGCCAGCAGCTTAGCGGGGGCTAGGAACACTGAAGCTTTCTTT.

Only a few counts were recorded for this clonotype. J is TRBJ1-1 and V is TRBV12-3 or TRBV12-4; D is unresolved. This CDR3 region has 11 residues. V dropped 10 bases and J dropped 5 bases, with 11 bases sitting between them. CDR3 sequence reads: CATASGTEAFF. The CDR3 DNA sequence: TGTGCCACCGCGAGTGGGACTGAAGCTTTCTTT.

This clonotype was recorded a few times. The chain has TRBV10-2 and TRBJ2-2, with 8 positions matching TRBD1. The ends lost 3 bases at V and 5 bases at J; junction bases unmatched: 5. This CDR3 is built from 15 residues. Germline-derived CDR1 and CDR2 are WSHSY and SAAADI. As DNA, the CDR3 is TGCGCCAGCAGTGACGGACAGGGTGGGACCGGGGAGCTGTTTTTT. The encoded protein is CASSDGQGGTGELFF.

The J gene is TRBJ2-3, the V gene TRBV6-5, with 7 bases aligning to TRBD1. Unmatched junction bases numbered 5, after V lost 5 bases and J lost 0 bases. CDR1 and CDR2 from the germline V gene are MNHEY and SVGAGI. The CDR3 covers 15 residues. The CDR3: CASSNRGLSTDTQYF. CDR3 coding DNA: TGTGCCAGCAGTAACAGGGGCTTAAGCACAGATACGCAGTATTTT.

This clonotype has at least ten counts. The chain's CDR3 is CASSQDGRAADTQYF. The CDR3 DNA follows: TGCGCCAGCAGCCAAGATGGAAGGGCAGCAGATACGCAGTATTTT. The V gene is TRBV4-3, the J gene TRBJ2-3; D gene unclear. From germline, CDR1 is LGHNA and CDR2 YSLEER. With 0 bases removed from V and 4 bases from J, the gap between germline ends came to 11 bases. The CDR3 covers 15 residues.